This T cell receptor beta chain originates from a study of blood T cell repertoires in COVID-19. Overall study: The analysed material was cDNA or gDNA that came from T cells, B-cell-depleted T cells, or PBMCs.

The CDR3 runs to 16 residues. Germline lookup yields CDR1 GTSNPN and CDR2 SVGIG (reference sequence). V lost 8 bases to trimming and J lost 1 base, with 20 bases between them. Methods used by the authors: For nucleated cells, counts were estimated from reference gene primer amplification. TCRdb's copy holds only in-frame clones and misses some; the assay was immunoSEQ multiplex PCR. The V and J calls and clone size were taken over from that table, and D and trimming were inferred from the DNA. The sample holds 250,000 or so clones; more than 75% are singletons and the top ten take more than 4.5%. The rearrangement links TRBV30 to TRBJ2-2, with D perhaps matching TRBD2 (7 bases). The sample was peripheral blood. The sequence was obtained from a woman aged 60 to 75 with COVID-19, enrolled during active disease. CDR3: CAGSRPGGLNTGELFF. The CDR3, as DNA: TGTGCCGGCAGCCGCCCGGGGGGCCTGAACACCGGGGAGCTGTTTTTT. Together with reference TRBV30 and TRBJ2-2, the CDR3 gives the full variable domain: SQTIHQWPATLVQPVGSPLSLECTVEGTSNPNLYWYRQAAGRGLQLLFYSVGIGQISSEVPQNLSASRPQDRQFILSSKKLLLSDSGFYLCAGSRPGGLNTGELFFGEGSRLTVL.